Below are 24 T cell receptor beta chains sequenced from a single sample in a study of memory CD4+ T cells and cytomegalovirus serostatus. Only in-frame clones appear in the TCRdb table, and some are missing; sequencing was by immunoSEQ multiplex PCR. The repertoire consists of 55,000 to 65,000 clones, with 80% to 85% occurring once and the leading ten covering more than 0.85%. Single viable CD3+CD4+CD8-CD45RO+ cells were sorted as the memory CD4+ T cells. The sequenced material came from memory CD4+ T cells from blood. Receptors originate from an adult in good health and CMV-seronegative.

V is TRBV4-1 and J is TRBJ1-5; D remains unclear. Between the trimmed V and J ends, which lost 4 bases and 1 base, there was a span of 8 bases. The germline CDR1 and CDR2 sequences are MGHRA and YSYEKL. The CDR3 has 14 residues. CDR3 in amino acids: CASSPGISNQPQHF. The DNA of the CDR3 is TGCGCCAGCAGCCCTGGTATAAGCAATCAGCCCCAGCATTTT.

This chain uses TRBV4-3 with TRBJ2-2, with 12 bases aligning to TRBD2. The germline V gene has CDR1 LGHNA and CDR2 YSLEER. Trimming removed 4 bases from V and 5 bases from J; junction bases left unmatched: 2. The CDR3 loop spans 15 amino acids. The CDR3 sequence is CASSPSGRATGELFF. In DNA form, the CDR3 reads TGCGCCAGCAGCCCTAGCGGGAGGGCTACCGGGGAGCTGTTTTTT.

The CDR3 DNA reads as TGTGCCACGGAGAGGCGGGGTGGAGAGACCCAGTACTTC. Protein product: CATERRGGETQYF. The chain carries TRBV6-6 and TRBJ2-5, with TRBD2 as a possible D gene (6 bases). The CDR3 contains 13 residues. Per the germline V gene, CDR1 is MNHNY and CDR2 is SVGAGI (reference sequence). The ends were cut back, 10 bases at V and 4 bases at J, with 16 bases in the middle.

This sequence joins TRBV5-6 and TRBJ1-4, with D possibly being TRBD1 (6 bases). Trimming took off 10 bases at V and 6 bases at J, with 13 bases between the two ends. CDR1 and CDR2 (germline): SGHDT, YYEEEE. The CDR3 runs 12 residues. CDR3 DNA: TGTGCCTCTCAGGGGCCGGATGAAAAACTGTTTTTT. It specifies CASQGPDEKLFF.

The V and J genes are TRBV6-1 and TRBJ2-1; D is ambiguous. V lost 6 bases and J 7 bases, leaving 13 bases between the germline ends. The CDR3 runs to 13 residues. Germline loops: CDR1 MNHNS, CDR2 SASEGT. The CDR3 region has the DNA TGTGCCAGCAGCCCTCGGAGAACTAATGAGCAGTTCTTC. It yields the protein CASSPRRTNEQFF.

The chain is built from TRBV28 and TRBJ1-2; possible D gene TRBD1, 6 bases. Germline loops: CDR1 MDHEN, CDR2 SYDVKM. With 5 bases removed from V and 6 bases from J, the gap between germline ends came to 10 bases. This CDR3 is 12 amino acids long. The CDR3 loop is CASSGSGDGYTF. In DNA, the CDR3 is TGTGCCAGCAGTGGATCAGGGGATGGCTACACCTTC.

The rearrangement joins TRBV30 to TRBJ1-2; maybe TRBD1 (5 bases). The CDR3 has 15 residues. Looked up from germline, CDR1 is GTSNPN and CDR2 is SVGIG (reference sequence). V lost 3 bases, J lost 6 bases, and 20 bases lay in between. CDR3 sequence: CAWRPPGRTLDGYTF. The CDR3 region has the DNA TGTGCCTGGAGACCTCCGGGACGAACTTTGGATGGCTACACCTTC. The full variable domain, with the rest looked up from reference TRBV30 and TRBJ1-2, is SQTIHQWPATLVQPVGSPLSLECTVEGTSNPNLYWYRQAAGRGLQLLFYSVGIGQISSEVPQNLSASRPQDRQFILSSKKLLLSDSGFYLCAWRPPGRTLDGYTFGSGTRLTVV.

The V call is TRBV4-2, the J call TRBJ2-7; 12 bases are a match to TRBD2. Germline V gives CDR1 LGHNA, CDR2 YNFKEQ. The CDR3 covers 14 residues. V was pared by 1 base and J by 6 bases, with 1 base of the junction left unmatched. As DNA, the CDR3 is TGTGCCAGCAGCCAAGGACTAGCGGGAGCCGAGCAGTACTTC. Translated, it gives CASSQGLAGAEQYF.

This chain connects TRBV9 to TRBJ2-2; 7 positions match TRBD2. This CDR3 is built from 17 residues. Losses at the gene ends were 0 bases for V and 5 bases for J; bases not matched to a gene: 10. Germline V gene data show CDR1 as SGDLS and CDR2 as YYNGEE. The CDR3, as DNA: TGTGCCAGCAGCGTAGCTACAGGAGCGGGACGGACCGGGGAGCTGTTTTTT. Translated, it gives CASSVATGAGRTGELFF.

The chain carries TRBV5-1 and TRBJ2-5; D tentatively reads TRBD1 or TRBD2 (6 bases each). Germline V gene lookup returns CDR1 SGHRS and CDR2 YFSETQ. V lost 1 base to trimming and J lost 5 bases, with 15 bases between them. This CDR3 is built from 15 residues. CDR3 residues: CASSLLSGGGETQYF. The CDR3 DNA sequence: TGCGCCAGCAGCTTGTTGAGCGGAGGGGGGGAGACCCAGTACTTC.

The V call is TRBV5-1, the J call TRBJ1-5, with TRBD1 matching 7 bases. V dropped 0 bases and J dropped 4; count of bases not matched to a gene: 4. The CDR3 is made up of 15 amino acids. Germline CDR1 reads SGHRS; CDR2 reads YFSETQ. CDR3 in DNA: TGCGCCAGCAGCTTGGGAGGGACAGCGAATCAGCCCCAGCATTTT. As protein: CASSLGGTANQPQHF.

The chain combines TRBV7-2 with TRBJ2-7; possibly TRBD2 for D (5 bases). The V gene's germline CDR1 is SGHTA and CDR2 FQGNSA. The CDR3 spans 15 residues. Trimming removed 3 bases at V and 3 bases at J, with 15 bases between. The CDR3 nucleotides read TGTGCCAGCAGCTTTAAATTCGAAGGACTCTACGAGCAGTACTTC. Translation: CASSFKFEGLYEQYF.

The V and J genes are TRBV7-6 and TRBJ2-7, with D possibly TRBD2 on 6 matching bases. This CDR3 is 15 amino acids long. Germline V CDR1 and CDR2: SGHVS, FNYEAQ. Trimming pared 2 bases from V and 0 bases from J, leaving 11 bases between. CDR3: CASSLSGRSSYEQYF. CDR3 coding DNA: TGTGCCAGCAGCTTAAGTGGGAGGAGCTCCTACGAGCAGTACTTC.

This clone came up once. This chain uses TRBV14 with TRBJ2-1; D is possibly TRBD1 (5 bases). The germline V gene encodes CDR1 SGHDN and CDR2 FVKESK. The CDR3 covers 15 residues. The V end was cut by 4 bases, the J end by 8 bases, with 18 bases between. The chain's CDR3 is CASSRQGGVGYEQFF. The CDR3 region has the DNA TGTGCCAGCAGCCGCCAGGGCGGAGTAGGCTATGAGCAGTTCTTC.

This chain uses TRBV18 with TRBJ2-1; 10 bases line up with TRBD1. This CDR3 has 14 residues. The J segment lost 6 bases and the V segment lost 4 bases, leaving 3 bases of the junction unmatched. Germline lookup yields CDR1 KGHSH and CDR2 LQKENI. The CDR3 here is CASSRTGGRNEQFF. CDR3 sequence (DNA): TGTGCCAGCTCACGGACAGGGGGTCGCAATGAGCAGTTCTTC. The full variable domain, rest sourced from reference TRBV18 and TRBJ2-1, is NAGVMQNPRHLVRRRGQEARLRCSPMKGHSHVYWYRQLPEEGLKFMVYLQKENIIDESGMPKERFSAEFPKEGPSILRIQQVVRGDSAAYFCASSRTGGRNEQFFGPGTRLTVL.

This clone was detected a few times. This sequence joins TRBV18 and TRBJ1-1, with D unclear. Germline CDR1 reads KGHSH; CDR2 reads LQKENI. The CDR3 is 12 residues long. The V and J ends lost 2 bases and 6 bases respectively, with 7 bases between them. This CDR3 is CASSPRASEAFF. The CDR3 DNA reads TGTGCCAGCTCACCAAGGGCCTCTGAAGCTTTCTTT.

This clone has a handful of counts. The chain employs TRBV15 and TRBJ2-5, with 10 bases aligning to TRBD2. This CDR3 contains 18 residues. The germline gives CDR1 LNHNV, CDR2 YYDKDF (reference sequence). V shed 3 bases, J shed 5 bases, and the junction held 15 bases outside the gene matches. Here the CDR3 DNA reads TGTGCCACCAGCAGGAGGACCGGGACTAGCGTCCCTCGGGAGACCCAGTACTTC. It yields the protein CATSRRTGTSVPRETQYF.

J is TRBJ2-7 and V is TRBV7-3; 11 nucleotides line up with TRBD1. Trimming removed 5 bases from V and 4 bases from J; junction bases left unmatched: 7. Germline assignment: CDR1 SGHTA and CDR2 FQGTGA. This CDR3 spans 15 amino acids. The CDR3 coding sequence is TGTGCCAGCAGCACCGGACAGGGGGCAAATTACGAGCAGTACTTC. Its protein is CASSTGQGANYEQYF.

The chain couples TRBV10-3 to TRBJ2-5, with a tentative D call TRBD2 (5 bases). V lost 5 bases to trimming and J lost 1 base, with 8 bases between them. The CDR3 runs to 13 residues. Germline CDR1 reads ENHRY; CDR2 reads SYGVKD. CDR3 sequence reads: CAISWELQETQYF. The DNA of the CDR3 is TGTGCCATCAGTTGGGAGCTCCAAGAGACCCAGTACTTC.

The chain links TRBV7-2 to TRBJ2-3, with TRBD2 matching over 10 bases. V was pared by 1 base and J by 4 bases, with 5 bases of the junction left unmatched. CDR3 length: 16 amino acids. CDR1 SGHTA and CDR2 FQGNSA come from the germline V gene. The CDR3 here is CASSLDRLAGADTQYF. The CDR3 DNA reads TGTGCCAGCAGCTTAGACCGGCTAGCGGGAGCAGATACGCAGTATTTT.

This clone has a single count. The V call is TRBV29-1, the J call TRBJ2-7; the D gene is possibly TRBD1 (6 bases). The CDR3 extends over 12 amino acids. Germline CDR1 is SQVTM and CDR2 is ANQGSEA. The V end was cut by 4 bases, the J end by 3 bases, with 10 bases between. The DNA of the CDR3 is TGCAGCGTTGGGGCACAGGGCTACGAGCAGTACTTC. This translates into CSVGAQGYEQYF.

J is TRBJ1-2 and V is TRBV6-1, with D tentatively TRBD1 (6 bases). V was clipped by 11 bases and J by 2 bases, with 15 bases between them. Per the germline V gene, CDR1 is MNHNS and CDR2 is SASEGT. This CDR3 has 13 amino acids. CDR3 sequence (DNA): TGTGCCTGCGGTAGAGGGGGAAACTATGGCTACACCTTC. Its translation is CACGRGGNYGYTF.

CDR3 nucleotide sequence: TGTGCCAGCAGAACCCCGAGGGGGATCGGAGAGACCCAGTACTTC. Its protein is CASRTPRGIGETQYF. The chain combines TRBV7-9 with TRBJ2-5, with D maybe TRBD1 (6 bases). Between the trimmed V and J ends, which lost 6 bases and 4 bases, there was a span of 18 bases. This CDR3 is 15 amino acids long. The germline CDR1 and CDR2 sequences are SEHNR and FQNEAQ (reference sequence). Full variable domain (remainder filled in from reference TRBV7-9 and TRBJ2-5): DTGVSQNPRHKITKRGQNVTFRCDPISEHNRLYWYRQTLGQGPEFLTYFQNEAQLEKSRLLSDRFSAERPKGSFSTLEIQRTEQGDSAMYLCASRTPRGIGETQYFGPGTRLLVL.

The chain couples TRBV27 to TRBJ1-2; TRBD1 is a possible D gene (5 bases). Trimming took 6 bases from V and 2 from J, leaving 10 bases between them. CDR1 is MNHEY, CDR2 SMNVEV, per germline (reference sequence). CDR3 size: 13 residues. The CDR3, as DNA: TGTGCCAGCAGCCCGACAGCAAACTATGGCTACACCTTC. Protein sequence: CASSPTANYGYTF.